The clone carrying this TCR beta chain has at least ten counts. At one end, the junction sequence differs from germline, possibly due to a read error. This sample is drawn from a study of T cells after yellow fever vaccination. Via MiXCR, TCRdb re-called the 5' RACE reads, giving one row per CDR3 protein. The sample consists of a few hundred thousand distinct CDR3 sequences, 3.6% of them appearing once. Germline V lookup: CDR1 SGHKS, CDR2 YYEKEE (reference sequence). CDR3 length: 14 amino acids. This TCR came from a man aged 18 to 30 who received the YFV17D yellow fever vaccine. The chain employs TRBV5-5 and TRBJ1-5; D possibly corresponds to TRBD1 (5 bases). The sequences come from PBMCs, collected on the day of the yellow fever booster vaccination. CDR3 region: CASSLVGGDQPQHF. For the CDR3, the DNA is TGCGCCAGCAGCTTGGTGGGGGGAGATCAGCCCCAGCATTTT.